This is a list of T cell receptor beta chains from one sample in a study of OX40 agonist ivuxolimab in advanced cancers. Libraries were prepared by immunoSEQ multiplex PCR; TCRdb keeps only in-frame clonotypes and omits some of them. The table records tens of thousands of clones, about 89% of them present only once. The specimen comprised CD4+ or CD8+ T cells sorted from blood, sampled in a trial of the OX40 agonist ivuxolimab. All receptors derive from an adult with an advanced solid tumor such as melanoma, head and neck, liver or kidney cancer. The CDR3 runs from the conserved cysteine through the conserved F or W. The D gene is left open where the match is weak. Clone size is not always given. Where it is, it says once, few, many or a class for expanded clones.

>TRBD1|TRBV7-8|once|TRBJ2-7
CASSRGQGAGEQYF
TGTGCCAGCAGTCGAGGACAGGGGGCGGGTGAGCAGTACTTC
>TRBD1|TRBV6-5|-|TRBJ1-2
CASRPDRGDGYTF
TGTGCCAGCAGACCCGACAGGGGGGATGGCTACACCTTC
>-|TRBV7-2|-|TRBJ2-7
CASSQAGAREQYF
TGTGCCAGCAGCCAGGCGGGGGCCCGCGAGCAGTACTTC
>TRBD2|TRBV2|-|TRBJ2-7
CASSEFLAGDEQYF
TGTGCCAGCAGTGAATTTCTAGCGGGGGATGAGCAGTACTTC
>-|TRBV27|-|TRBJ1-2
CASSAPGRGDYGYTF
TGTGCCAGCAGCGCCCCGGGGAGGGGAGACTATGGCTACACCTTC
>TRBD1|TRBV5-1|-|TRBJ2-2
CASSSPGTGGTGELFF
TGCGCCAGCAGCTCCCCCGGGACAGGGGGAACCGGGGAGCTGTTTTTT
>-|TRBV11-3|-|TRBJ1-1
CASSLERSREAFF
TGTGCCAGCAGCTTGGAACGGAGTAGGGAAGCTTTCTTT
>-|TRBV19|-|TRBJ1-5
CASNPGRGGNQPQHF
TGTGCCAGTAACCCAGGGAGGGGAGGCAATCAGCCCCAGCATTTT
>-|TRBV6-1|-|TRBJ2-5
CASSEAGAGRETQYF
TGTGCCAGCAGTGAAGCAGGGGCTGGTCGAGAGACCCAGTACTTC
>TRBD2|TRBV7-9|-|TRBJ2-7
CASSLGSSGNQYF
TGTGCCAGCAGCTTAGGCTCTAGCGGGAATCAGTACTTC
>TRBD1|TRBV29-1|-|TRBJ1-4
CSVGQGEEKLFF
TGCAGCGTTGGACAGGGGGAGGAAAAACTGTTTTTT
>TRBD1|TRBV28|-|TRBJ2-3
CASSFSAGGGFTDTQYF
TGTGCCAGCAGTTTTTCGGCAGGGGGCGGTTTCACAGATACGCAGTATTTT
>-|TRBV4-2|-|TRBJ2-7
CASSQMGQRSSYEQYF
TGTGCCAGCAGCCAAATGGGGCAGCGGAGCTCCTACGAGCAGTACTTC
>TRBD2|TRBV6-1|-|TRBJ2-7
CASSERDAGGSYEQYF
TGTGCCAGCAGTGAAAGGGATGCGGGGGGCTCCTACGAGCAGTACTTC
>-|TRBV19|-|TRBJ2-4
CASSVTQGGAKNIQYF
TGTGCCAGTAGTGTAACACAGGGGGGGGCCAAAAACATTCAGTACTTC
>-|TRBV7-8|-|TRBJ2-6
CASSFRPPKGANVLTF
TGTGCCAGCAGCTTCCGACCCCCGAAAGGGGCCAACGTCCTGACTTTC
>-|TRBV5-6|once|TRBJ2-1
CASSPLGGGYNEQFF
TGTGCCAGCAGCCCCCTAGGTGGTGGGTACAATGAGCAGTTCTTC
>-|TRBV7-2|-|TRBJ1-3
CASSIGGQGNTIYF
TGTGCCAGCAGCATTGGAGGCCAAGGAAACACCATATATTTT
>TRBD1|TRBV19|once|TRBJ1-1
CASSILSGGEAFF
TGTGCCAGTAGTATTTTGTCAGGGGGCGAAGCTTTCTTT
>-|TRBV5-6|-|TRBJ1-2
CASSQLADYGYTF
TGTGCCAGCAGCCAGTTGGCGGACTATGGCTACACCTTC
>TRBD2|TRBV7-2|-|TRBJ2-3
CASSLGLGLSTDTQYF
TGTGCCAGCAGCCTGGGACTAGGCCTTAGCACAGATACGCAGTATTTT
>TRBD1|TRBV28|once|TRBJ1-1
CASSPGQGGTEAFF
TGTGCCAGCAGTCCAGGACAGGGAGGCACTGAAGCTTTCTTT
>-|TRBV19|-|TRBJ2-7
CASRGSYEQYF
TGTGCCAGTAGAGGTTCCTACGAGCAGTACTTC
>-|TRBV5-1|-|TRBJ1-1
CASSLDGGRANTEAFF
TGCGCCAGCAGCTTGGATGGGGGACGAGCGAACACTGAAGCTTTCTTT
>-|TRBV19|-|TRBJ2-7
CASSPQVGRTYEQYF
TGTGCCAGTAGCCCCCAGGTGGGACGCACCTACGAGCAGTACTTC
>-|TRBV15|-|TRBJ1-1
CATSEIHNTEAFF
TGTGCCACCAGCGAAATACACAACACTGAAGCTTTCTTT
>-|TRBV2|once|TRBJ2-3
CASCELNVIDTQYF
TGTGCCAGCTGTGAGCTTAATGTCATCGATACGCAGTATTTT
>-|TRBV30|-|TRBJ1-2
CAWGRQFYGYTF
TGTGCCTGGGGTAGACAGTTCTATGGCTACACCTTC
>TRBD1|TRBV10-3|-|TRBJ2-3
CAISEEGGSSTDTQYF
TGTGCCATCAGTGAGGAAGGGGGCTCGAGCACAGATACGCAGTATTTT
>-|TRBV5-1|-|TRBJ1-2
CASSMGDNSNYGYTF
TGCGCCAGCAGCATGGGGGACAATTCTAACTATGGCTACACCTTC
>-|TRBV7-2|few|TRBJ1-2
CASSLTRDYGYTF
TGTGCCAGCAGCTTAACCAGGGACTATGGCTACACCTTC
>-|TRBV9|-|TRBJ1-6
CASSEHSYNSPLHF
TGTGCCAGCAGCGAGCACTCCTATAATTCACCCCTCCACTTT
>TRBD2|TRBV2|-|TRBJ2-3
CASSELAGVPDTQYF
TGTGCCAGCAGTGAACTAGCGGGAGTTCCAGATACGCAGTATTTT
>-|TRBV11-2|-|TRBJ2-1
CASSLSSGAGNEQFF
TGTGCCAGCAGCTTAAGTTCAGGGGCCGGCAATGAGCAGTTCTTC
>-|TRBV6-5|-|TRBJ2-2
CASRRTGELFF
TGTGCCAGCAGGAGGACCGGGGAGCTGTTTTTT
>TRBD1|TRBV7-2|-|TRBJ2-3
CASSLYGTGSADTQYF
TGTGCCAGCAGCTTATATGGGACAGGGTCCGCAGATACGCAGTATTTT